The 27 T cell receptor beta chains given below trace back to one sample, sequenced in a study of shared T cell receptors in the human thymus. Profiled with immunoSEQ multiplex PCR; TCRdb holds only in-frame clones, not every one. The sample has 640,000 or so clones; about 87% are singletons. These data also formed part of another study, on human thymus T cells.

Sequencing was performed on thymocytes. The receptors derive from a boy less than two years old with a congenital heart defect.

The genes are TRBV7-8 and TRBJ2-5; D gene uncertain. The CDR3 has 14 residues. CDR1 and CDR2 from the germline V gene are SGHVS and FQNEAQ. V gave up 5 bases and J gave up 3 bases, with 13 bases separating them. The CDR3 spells CASSHEPSKETQYF. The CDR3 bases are TGTGCCAGCAGCCATGAGCCGTCCAAAGAGACCCAGTACTTC.

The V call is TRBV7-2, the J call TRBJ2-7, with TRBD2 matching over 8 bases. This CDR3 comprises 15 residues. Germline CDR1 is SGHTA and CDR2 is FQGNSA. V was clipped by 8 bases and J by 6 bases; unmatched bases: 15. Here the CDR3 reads CASLTSGPPNGEQYF. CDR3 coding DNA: TGTGCCAGCCTCACTAGCGGCCCCCCGAATGGCGAGCAGTACTTC.

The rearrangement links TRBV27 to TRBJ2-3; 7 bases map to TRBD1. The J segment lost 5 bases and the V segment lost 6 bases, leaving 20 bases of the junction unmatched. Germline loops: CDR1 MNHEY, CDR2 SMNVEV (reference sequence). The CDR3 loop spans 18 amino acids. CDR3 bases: TGTGCCAGCAGCAACAAACCGCAAGGGACAGAGAAGGGAGATACGCAGTATTTT. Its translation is CASSNKPQGTEKGDTQYF.

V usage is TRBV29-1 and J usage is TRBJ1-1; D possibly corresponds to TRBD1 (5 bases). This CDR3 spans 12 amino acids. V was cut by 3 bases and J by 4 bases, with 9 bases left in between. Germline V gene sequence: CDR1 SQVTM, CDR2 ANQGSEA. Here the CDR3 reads CSVERQGTEAFF. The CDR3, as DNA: TGCAGCGTTGAGAGGCAGGGCACTGAAGCTTTCTTT. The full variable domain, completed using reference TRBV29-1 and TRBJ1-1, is SAVISQKPSRDICQRGTSLTIQCQVDSQVTMMFWYRQQPGQSLTLIATANQGSEATYESGFVIDKFPISRPNLTFSTLTVSNMSPEDSSIYLCSVERQGTEAFFGQGTRLTVV.

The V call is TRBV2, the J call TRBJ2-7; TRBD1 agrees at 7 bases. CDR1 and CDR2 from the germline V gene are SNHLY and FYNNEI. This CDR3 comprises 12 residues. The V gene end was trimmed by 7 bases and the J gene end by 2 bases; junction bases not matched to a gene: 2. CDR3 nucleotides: TGTGCCAGCACCGACAGGGCCTACGAGCAGTACTTC. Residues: CASTDRAYEQYF.

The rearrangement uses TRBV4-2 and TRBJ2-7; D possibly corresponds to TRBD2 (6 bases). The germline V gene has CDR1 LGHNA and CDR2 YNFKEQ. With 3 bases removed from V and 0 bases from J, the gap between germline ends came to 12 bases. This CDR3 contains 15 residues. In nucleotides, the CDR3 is TGTGCCAGCAGCCAGATCAGTAGCGGCTCCTACGAGCAGTACTTC. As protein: CASSQISSGSYEQYF.

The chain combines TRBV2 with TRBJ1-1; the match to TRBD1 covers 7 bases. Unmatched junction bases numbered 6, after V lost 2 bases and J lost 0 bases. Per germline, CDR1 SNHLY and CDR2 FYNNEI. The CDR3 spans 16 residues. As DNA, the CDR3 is TGTGCCAGCAGTGAATCGACAGGGACCTTGAACACTGAAGCTTTCTTT. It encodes CASSESTGTLNTEAFF.

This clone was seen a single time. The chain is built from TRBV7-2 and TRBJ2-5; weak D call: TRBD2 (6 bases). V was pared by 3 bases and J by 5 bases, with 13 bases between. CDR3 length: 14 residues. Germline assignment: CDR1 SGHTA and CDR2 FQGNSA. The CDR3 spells CASSFGTHGETQYF. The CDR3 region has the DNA TGTGCCAGCAGCTTCGGGACTCACGGGGAGACCCAGTACTTC.

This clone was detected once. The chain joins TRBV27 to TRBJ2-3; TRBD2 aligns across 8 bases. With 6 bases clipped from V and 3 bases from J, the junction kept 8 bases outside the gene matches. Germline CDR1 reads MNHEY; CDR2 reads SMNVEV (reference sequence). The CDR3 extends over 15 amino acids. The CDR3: CASSPPGLVTDTQYF. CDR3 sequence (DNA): TGTGCCAGCAGCCCGCCGGGACTAGTGACAGATACGCAGTATTTT.

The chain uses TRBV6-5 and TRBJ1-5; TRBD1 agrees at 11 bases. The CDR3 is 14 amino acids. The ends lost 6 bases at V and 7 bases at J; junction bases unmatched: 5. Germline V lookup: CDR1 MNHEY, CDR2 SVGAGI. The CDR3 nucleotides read TGTGCCAGCAGCCGGGGACAGGGGGGCCAGCCCCAGCATTTT. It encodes CASSRGQGGQPQHF.

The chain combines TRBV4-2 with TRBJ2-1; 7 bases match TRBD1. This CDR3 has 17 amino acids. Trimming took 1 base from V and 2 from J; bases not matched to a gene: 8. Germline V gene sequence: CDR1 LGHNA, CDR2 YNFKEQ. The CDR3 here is CASSQANDRVTYNEQFF. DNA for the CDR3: TGTGCCAGCAGCCAAGCTAATGACAGGGTGACCTACAATGAGCAGTTCTTC.

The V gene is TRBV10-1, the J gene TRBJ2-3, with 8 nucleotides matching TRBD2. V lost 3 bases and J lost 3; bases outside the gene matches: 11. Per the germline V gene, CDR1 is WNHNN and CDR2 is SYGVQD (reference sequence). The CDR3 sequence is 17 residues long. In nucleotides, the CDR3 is TGCGCCAGCAGTGAACGGGGAGCGGGAGACACAACAGATACGCAGTATTTT. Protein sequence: CASSERGAGDTTDTQYF.

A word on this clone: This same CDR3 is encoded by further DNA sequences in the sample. In DNA form, the CDR3 reads TGTGCCAGCAGCGTAGGGGACAGCTCCTACGAGCAGTACTTC. Its protein is CASSVGDSSYEQYF. The rearrangement joins TRBV9 to TRBJ2-7; TRBD1 matches 7 bases. CDR3 length: 14 amino acids. Trimming took 0 bases from V and 0 from J; bases not matched to a gene: 0. Per germline, CDR1 SGDLS and CDR2 YYNGEE.

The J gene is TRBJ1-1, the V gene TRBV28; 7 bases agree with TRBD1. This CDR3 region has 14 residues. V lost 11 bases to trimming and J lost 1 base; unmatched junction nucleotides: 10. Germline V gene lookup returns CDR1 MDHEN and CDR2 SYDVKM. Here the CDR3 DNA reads TGTGCCGCCCTGCGACAGGGAGAGAACACTGAAGCTTTCTTT. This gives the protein CAALRQGENTEAFF.

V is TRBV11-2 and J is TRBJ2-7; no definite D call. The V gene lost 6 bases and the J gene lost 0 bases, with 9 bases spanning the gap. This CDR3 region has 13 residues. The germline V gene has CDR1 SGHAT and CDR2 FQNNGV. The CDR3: CASRPGLSYEQYF. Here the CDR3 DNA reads TGTGCCAGCAGACCAGGTCTCTCCTACGAGCAGTACTTC.

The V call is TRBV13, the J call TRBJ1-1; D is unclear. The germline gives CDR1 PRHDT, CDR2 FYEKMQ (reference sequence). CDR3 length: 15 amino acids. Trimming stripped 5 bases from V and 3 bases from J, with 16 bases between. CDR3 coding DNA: TGTGCCAGCAGCGGTAGTGGTTCGTTGGACACTGAAGCTTTCTTT. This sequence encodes CASSGSGSLDTEAFF.

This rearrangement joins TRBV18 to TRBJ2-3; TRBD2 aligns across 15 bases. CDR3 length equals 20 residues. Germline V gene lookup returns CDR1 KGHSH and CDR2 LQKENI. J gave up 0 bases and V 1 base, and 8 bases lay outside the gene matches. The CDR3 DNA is TGTGCCAGCTCACCACACCGAGGACTAGCGGGGGGGATTAGCACAGATACGCAGTATTTT. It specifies CASSPHRGLAGGISTDTQYF.

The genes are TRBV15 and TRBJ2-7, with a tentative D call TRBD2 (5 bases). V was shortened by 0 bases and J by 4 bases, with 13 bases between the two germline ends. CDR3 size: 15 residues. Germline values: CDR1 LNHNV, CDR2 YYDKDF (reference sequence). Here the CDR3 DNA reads TGTGCCACCAGCAGAGAAGAGGCTAGCTGGTACGAGCAGTACTTC. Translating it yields CATSREEASWYEQYF.

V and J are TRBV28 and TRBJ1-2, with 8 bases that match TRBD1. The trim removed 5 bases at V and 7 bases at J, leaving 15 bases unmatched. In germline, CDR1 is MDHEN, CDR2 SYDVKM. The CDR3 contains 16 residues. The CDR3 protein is CASSPEGSDRDAGYTF. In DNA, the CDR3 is TGTGCCAGCAGTCCAGAAGGATCGGACAGGGACGCTGGCTACACCTTC.

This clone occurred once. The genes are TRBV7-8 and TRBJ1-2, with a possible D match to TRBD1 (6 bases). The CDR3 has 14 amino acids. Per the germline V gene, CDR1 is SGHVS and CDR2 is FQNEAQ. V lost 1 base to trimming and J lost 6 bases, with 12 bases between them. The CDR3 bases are TGTGCCAGCAGCTTAGGGACCACAGGGAATGGCTACACCTTC. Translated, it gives CASSLGTTGNGYTF.

The CDR3 nucleotides read TGTGCCAGCAGTCAAGGAACCGGGACTAGCGGTATTCGCTCCTACAATGAGCAGTTCTTC. As protein: CASSQGTGTSGIRSYNEQFF. The genes are TRBV6-1 and TRBJ2-1; the match to TRBD2 covers 11 bases. The CDR3 is made up of 20 amino acids. Germline CDR1 is MNHNS and CDR2 is SASEGT. The V segment lost 5 bases and the J segment 0 bases; nucleotides outside the gene matches: 15.

The CDR3 loop reads CASSTNGKWDEQYF. CDR3 DNA: TGTGCCAGCAGTACCAACGGGAAGTGGGACGAGCAGTACTTC. The chain employs TRBV27 and TRBJ2-7; D possibly corresponds to TRBD2 (5 bases). Germline V CDR1 and CDR2: MNHEY, SMNVEV (reference sequence). This CDR3 is built from 14 residues. Trimming shortened V by 5 bases and J by 5 bases, and 16 bases separated the two germline ends.

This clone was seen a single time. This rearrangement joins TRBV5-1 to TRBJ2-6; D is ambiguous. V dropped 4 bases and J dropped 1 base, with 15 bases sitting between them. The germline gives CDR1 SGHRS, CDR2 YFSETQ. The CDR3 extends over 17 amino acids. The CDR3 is CASSPGPKGSGANVLTF. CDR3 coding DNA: TGCGCCAGCAGCCCGGGTCCCAAAGGATCTGGGGCCAACGTCCTGACTTTC.

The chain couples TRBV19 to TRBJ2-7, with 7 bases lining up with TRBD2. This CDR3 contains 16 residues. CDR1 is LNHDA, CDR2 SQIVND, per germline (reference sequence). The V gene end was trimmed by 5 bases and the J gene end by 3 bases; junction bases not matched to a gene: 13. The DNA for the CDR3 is TGTGCCAGTAGTTCTTGGCGGGAGTTGTCCGTCTACGAGCAGTACTTC. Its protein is CASSSWRELSVYEQYF.

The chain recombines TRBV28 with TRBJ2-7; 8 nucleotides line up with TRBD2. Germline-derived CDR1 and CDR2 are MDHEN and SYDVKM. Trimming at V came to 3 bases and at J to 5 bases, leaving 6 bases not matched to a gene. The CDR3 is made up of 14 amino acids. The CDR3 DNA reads TGTGCCAGCAGTTTTAGAGCGGGAGACGACGAGCAGTACTTC. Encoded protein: CASSFRAGDDEQYF.

Here the CDR3 reads CASSPRGGEKLFF. In nucleotides, the CDR3 is TGTGCCAGTAGCCCGAGGGGGGGAGAAAAACTGTTTTTT. The chain joins TRBV19 to TRBJ1-4, with D perhaps TRBD1 (6 bases). The CDR3 spans 13 residues. The germline V and J ends were trimmed by 6 bases and 8 bases, with 13 bases remaining between them. Germline-derived CDR1 and CDR2 are LNHDA and SQIVND (reference sequence).

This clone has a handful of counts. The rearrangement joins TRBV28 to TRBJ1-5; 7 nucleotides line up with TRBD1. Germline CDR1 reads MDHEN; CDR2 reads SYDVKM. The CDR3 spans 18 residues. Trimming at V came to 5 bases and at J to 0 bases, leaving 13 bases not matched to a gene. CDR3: CASSIPTGRGISNQPQHF. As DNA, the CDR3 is TGTGCCAGCAGTATTCCGACAGGGAGAGGGATTAGCAATCAGCCCCAGCATTTT.